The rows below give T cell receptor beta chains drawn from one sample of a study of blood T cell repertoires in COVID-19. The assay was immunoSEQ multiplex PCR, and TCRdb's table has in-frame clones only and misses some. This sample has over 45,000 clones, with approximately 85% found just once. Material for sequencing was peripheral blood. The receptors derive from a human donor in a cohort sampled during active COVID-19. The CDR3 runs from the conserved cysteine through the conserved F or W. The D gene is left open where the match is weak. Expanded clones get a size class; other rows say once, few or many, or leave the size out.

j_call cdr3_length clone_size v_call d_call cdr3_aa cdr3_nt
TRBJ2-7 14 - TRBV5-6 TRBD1 CASSLGQGLYEQYF TGTGCCAGCAGCCTGGGACAGGGGCTTTACGAGCAGTACTTC
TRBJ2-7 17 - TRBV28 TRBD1 CASSLSSWAGGTNEQYF TGTGCCAGCAGTTTATCAAGTTGGGCAGGGGGTACAAACGAGCAGTACTTC
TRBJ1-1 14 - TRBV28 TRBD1 CASSLGYRGPEAFF TGTGCCAGCAGTTTAGGGTACAGGGGCCCTGAAGCTTTCTTT
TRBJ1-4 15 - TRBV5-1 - CASSPPGSTNEKLFF TGCGCCAGCAGCCCACCGGGATCAACTAATGAAAAACTGTTTTTT
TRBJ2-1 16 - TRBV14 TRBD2 CASSRTGLAAYNEQFF TGTGCCAGCAGCCGGACTGGGCTAGCGGCTTACAATGAGCAGTTCTTC
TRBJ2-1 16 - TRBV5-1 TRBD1 CASRTSGTGRYNEQFF TGCGCCAGCAGGACCTCCGGGACAGGGAGATACAATGAGCAGTTCTTC
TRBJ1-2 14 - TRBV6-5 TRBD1 CASIPTGGNYGYTF TGTGCCAGCATCCCGACAGGGGGAAACTATGGCTACACCTTC
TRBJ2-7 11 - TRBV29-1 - CSVEETYEQYF TGCAGCGTTGAAGAGACATATGAGCAGTACTTC
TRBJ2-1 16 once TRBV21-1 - CASSRKSGRSYNEQFF TGTGCCAGCAGCAGGAAAAGCGGGAGATCCTACAATGAGCAGTTCTTC
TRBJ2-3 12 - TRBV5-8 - CASSQASPAEYF TGTGCCAGCAGCCAAGCGAGCCCCGCGGAGTATTTT
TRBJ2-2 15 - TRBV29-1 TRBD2 CSVDRLAGSPGELFF TGCAGCGTTGATAGACTAGCGGGAAGCCCCGGGGAGCTGTTTTTT
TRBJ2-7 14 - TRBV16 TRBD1 CASSPGTGIYEQYF TGTGCCAGCAGCCCAGGGACAGGGATCTACGAGCAGTACTTC
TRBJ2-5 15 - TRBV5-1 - CASSPQGGHQETQYF TGCGCCAGCAGCCCCCAAGGAGGGCACCAAGAGACCCAGTACTTC
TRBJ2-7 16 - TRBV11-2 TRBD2 CASSPFPPGLDHEQYF TGTGCCAGCAGCCCGTTCCCCCCAGGACTAGACCACGAGCAGTACTTC
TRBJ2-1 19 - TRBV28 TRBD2 CASINGGLAGGGALNEQFF TGTGCCAGCATCAATGGGGGACTAGCGGGAGGTGGGGCTTTGAATGAGCAGTTCTTC
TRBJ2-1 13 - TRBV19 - CATSTGTYNEQFF TGTGCCACTTCGACTGGCACCTACAATGAGCAGTTCTTC
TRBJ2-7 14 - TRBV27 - CASSLGDMYYEQYF TGTGCCAGCAGTCTTGGGGACATGTACTACGAGCAGTACTTC
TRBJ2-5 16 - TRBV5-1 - CASSLTGISSVETQYF TGCGCCAGCAGCTTGACAGGTATTTCATCGGTAGAGACCCAGTACTTC
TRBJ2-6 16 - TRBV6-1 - CASSEAFSSGANVLTF TGTGCCAGCAGTGAAGCGTTTAGCTCTGGGGCCAACGTCCTGACTTTC
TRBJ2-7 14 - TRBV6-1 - CASSEPGISYEQYF TGTGCCAGCAGTGAACCAGGAATCTCCTACGAGCAGTACTTC
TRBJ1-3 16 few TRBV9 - CASSPQQESSGNTIYF TGTGCCAGCAGCCCTCAACAGGAAAGCTCTGGAAACACCATATATTTT
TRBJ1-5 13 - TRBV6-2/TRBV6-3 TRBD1 CASSNDRVQPQHF TGTGCCAGCAGTAACGACAGGGTTCAGCCCCAGCATTTT
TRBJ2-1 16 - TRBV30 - CAWSVKGGVRANEQFF TGTGCCTGGAGTGTCAAAGGGGGAGTAAGGGCCAATGAGCAGTTCTTC
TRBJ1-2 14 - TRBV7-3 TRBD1 CASSSAGGADGYTF TGTGCCAGCAGCTCCGCAGGGGGTGCGGATGGCTACACCTTC
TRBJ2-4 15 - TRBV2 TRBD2 CASKALAGGGNIQYF TGTGCCAGTAAAGCTTTAGCGGGAGGAGGGAACATTCAGTACTTC
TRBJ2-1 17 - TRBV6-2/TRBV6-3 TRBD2 CASSYSGTSGAYNEQFF TGTGCCAGCAGTTACTCAGGGACTAGCGGGGCCTACAATGAGCAGTTCTTC
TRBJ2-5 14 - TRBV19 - CASSITPGGETQYF TGTGCCAGTAGTATAACCCCAGGCGGGGAGACCCAGTACTTC
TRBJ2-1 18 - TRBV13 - CASSSLGAGTYSYNEQFF TGTGCCAGCAGCTCATTAGGAGCCGGGACTTACTCCTACAATGAGCAGTTCTTC
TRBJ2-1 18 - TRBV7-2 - CASSLVRAQGRGDNEQFF TGTGCCAGCAGCTTAGTCCGGGCCCAGGGCAGGGGGGACAATGAGCAGTTCTTC
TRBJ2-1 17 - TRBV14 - CASSHRQIIPSYNEQFF TGTGCCAGCAGCCACCGACAGATAATTCCCTCCTACAATGAGCAGTTCTTC
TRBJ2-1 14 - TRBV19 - CASSPNRQAREQFF TGTGCCAGTAGCCCCAACCGCCAAGCTCGCGAGCAGTTCTTC
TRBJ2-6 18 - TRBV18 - CASSLATPTPSRANVLTF TGTGCCAGCTCATTGGCGACACCAACCCCATCTCGGGCCAACGTCCTGACTTTC
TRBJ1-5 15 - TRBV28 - CASSFGTRGNQPQHF TGTGCCAGCAGTTTTGGGACACGGGGCAATCAGCCCCAGCATTTT
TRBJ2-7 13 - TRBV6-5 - CASSYRYRVEQYF TGTGCCAGCAGTTATCGTTACCGAGTAGAGCAGTACTTC
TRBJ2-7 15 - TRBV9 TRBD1 CASSVERDRAYEQYF TGTGCCAGCAGCGTGGAACGGGACAGGGCCTACGAGCAGTACTTC
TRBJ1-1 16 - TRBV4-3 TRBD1 CAIGVGTGTMNTEAFF TGCGCCATTGGAGTAGGGACAGGGACGATGAACACTGAAGCTTTCTTT
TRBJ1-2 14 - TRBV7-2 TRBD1 CASSFRQGAGGYTF TGTGCCAGCAGCTTCCGACAGGGGGCGGGAGGCTACACCTTC
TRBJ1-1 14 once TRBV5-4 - CASSLSLVSEQAFF TGTGCCAGCAGCTTGTCTCTTGTATCCGAGCAAGCTTTCTTT
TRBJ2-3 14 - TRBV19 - CASSKRQERDTQYF TGTGCCAGTAGTAAACGACAGGAGCGGGATACGCAGTATTTT
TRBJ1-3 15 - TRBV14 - CASSLATDSGNTIYF TGTGCCAGCAGCCTCGCGACAGACTCTGGAAACACCATATATTTT
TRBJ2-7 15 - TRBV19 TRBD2 CASSMSLAAAYEQYF TGTGCCAGTAGTATGAGTCTAGCGGCCGCCTACGAGCAGTACTTC